The 9 T cell receptor beta chains reported below all come from one sample, sequenced in a study of glioma-infiltrating T cells. Amplification of TCR alpha and beta CDR3 regions from RNA used iRepertoire nested multiplex PCR. MiXCR was run by TCRdb on the multiplex PCR reads, yielding one entry per CDR3 protein. This repertoire shows about 89,000 distinct CDR3 sequences, about 25% found once; its top ten account for around 7%. The sequencing input was glioma tissue, nonneoplastic brain tissue, or PBMCs (not recorded which). These receptor sequences come from a human donor with low-grade glioma or glioblastoma, undergoing nonglioma brain surgery, or in good health (not recorded which).

The chain recombines TRBV5-1 with TRBJ2-1; tentative D call: TRBD2 (5 bases). The CDR3 is 17 amino acids. V lost 1 base, J lost 0 bases, and 14 bases lay in between. Germline CDR1 is SGHRS and CDR2 is YFSETQ. CDR3 in amino acids: CASSLQAAQSSYNEQFF. Here the CDR3 DNA reads TGCGCCAGCAGCTTGCAAGCGGCACAGAGCTCCTACAATGAGCAGTTCTTC.

In this sample, this clonotype turned up many times. The chain has TRBV5-1 and TRBJ1-1; 7 nucleotides agree with TRBD1. The V and J ends lost 1 base and 1 base, in that order; junction bases with no gene match: 4. The CDR3 extends over 15 amino acids. Germline assignment: CDR1 SGHRS and CDR2 YFSETQ. CDR3 nucleotide sequence: TGCGCCAGCAGCTTGCTGGGACAGCCGAACACTGAAGCTTTCTTT. As protein: CASSLLGQPNTEAFF.

This clonotype was observed many times. CDR3 bases: TGTGCCAGCTCACTTCTTCCGGGACAGGGGTACGATACGCAGTATTTT. This encodes CASSLLPGQGYDTQYF. The chain carries TRBV18 and TRBJ2-3; 10 nucleotides align to TRBD1. Germline assignment: CDR1 KGHSH and CDR2 LQKENI. This CDR3 comprises 16 residues. J gave up 6 bases and V 4 bases, and 10 bases lay outside the gene matches.

This clonotype was picked up a small number of times. The rearrangement uses TRBV12-3 or TRBV12-4 and TRBJ1-3; D gene unclear. Deletions cut 7 bases from V and 1 base from J, with 8 bases between. The CDR3 has 13 residues. The CDR3 DNA is TGTGCCAGCACCTCCTGGTCTGGAAACACCATATATTTT. Translated: CASTSWSGNTIYF.

This clonotype was recorded only once. This clone may be a read error of a much larger clone one base away. The genes are TRBV2 and TRBJ2-3, with D perhaps matching TRBD2 (5 bases). CDR3 length: 18 residues. Germline loops: CDR1 SNHLY, CDR2 FYNNEI. CDR3 sequence: CATSDGRSSGFRTDTQYF. The CDR3 nucleotides are TGTGCCACCAGTGACGGAAGAAGTTCGGGATTCCGCACAGATACGCAGTATTTT. Variable domain in full (rest from reference TRBV2 and TRBJ2-3): EPEVTQTPSHQVTQMGQEVILRCVPISNHLYFYWYRQILGQKVEFLVSFYNNEISEKSEIFDDQFSVERPDGSNFTLKIRSTKLEDSAMYFCATSDGRSSGFRTDTQYFGPGTRLTVL.

This clonotype was found many times. The chain combines TRBV6-1 with TRBJ1-1, with 8 positions matching TRBD1. This CDR3 has 14 residues. The V segment lost 5 bases and the J segment 5 bases; nucleotides outside the gene matches: 7. The germline V gene encodes CDR1 MNHNS and CDR2 SASEGT. CDR3 DNA: TGTGCCAGCAGTCTCCGACAGGGGAGGACTGAAGCTTTCTTT. Encoded protein: CASSLRQGRTEAFF.

The chain couples TRBV7-2 to TRBJ2-7; TRBD2 agrees at 7 bases. V was clipped by 1 base and J by 7 bases; unmatched bases: 10. The CDR3 has 15 residues. The germline V gene encodes CDR1 SGHTA and CDR2 FQGNSA. The CDR3 DNA reads as TGTGCCAGCAGCTTAGACGGGACTATCCCTAGGGAGCAGTACTTC. Its translation: CASSLDGTIPREQYF.

This clonotype was found many times. The chain combines TRBV2 with TRBJ1-1, with D possibly matching TRBD1 (6 bases). CDR3 length: 13 residues. Trimming removed 6 bases at V and 0 bases at J, with 8 bases between. Germline V gene sequence: CDR1 SNHLY, CDR2 FYNNEI. The CDR3 DNA reads as TGTGCCAGCAGGGACAGATTGAACACTGAAGCTTTCTTT. Protein product: CASRDRLNTEAFF.

This clonotype was detected many times. The chain couples TRBV2 to TRBJ1-5; TRBD1 is a possible D gene (5 bases). The germline V and J ends were trimmed by 6 bases and 5 bases, with 14 bases remaining between them. The germline V gene has CDR1 SNHLY and CDR2 FYNNEI. The CDR3 consists of 14 residues. Here the CDR3 reads CASSQYGRDQPQHF. DNA for the CDR3: TGTGCCAGCAGCCAATATGGCAGGGATCAGCCCCAGCATTTT.